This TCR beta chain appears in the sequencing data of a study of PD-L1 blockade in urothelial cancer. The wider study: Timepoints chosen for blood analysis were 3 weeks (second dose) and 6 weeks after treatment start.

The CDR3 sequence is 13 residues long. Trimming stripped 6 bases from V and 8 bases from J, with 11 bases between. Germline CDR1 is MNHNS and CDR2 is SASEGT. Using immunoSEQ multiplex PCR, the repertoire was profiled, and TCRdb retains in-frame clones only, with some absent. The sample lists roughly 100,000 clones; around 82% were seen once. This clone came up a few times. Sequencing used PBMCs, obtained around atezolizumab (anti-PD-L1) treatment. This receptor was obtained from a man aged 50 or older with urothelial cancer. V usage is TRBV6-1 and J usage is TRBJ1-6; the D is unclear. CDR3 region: CASRLRLDSPLHF. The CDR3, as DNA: TGTGCCAGCAGATTGAGGTTGGATTCACCCCTCCACTTT.